A selection of T cell receptor beta chains follows, all from one sample in a study of breast tumors, draining lymph nodes, adjacent tissues. TCRdb passed the multiplex PCR reads through MiXCR, listing each CDR3 protein once. The sample includes about 230,000 distinct CDR3 sequences, approximately 29% of them seen just once. Material for sequencing was axillary lymph node tissue. These receptors were taken from a female donor with breast cancer. Some clones in this sample may be carry-over from other donors' samples. Both conserved end residues are part of each CDR3.

v_gene	j_gene	CDR3aa
TRBV6-4	TRBJ1-5	CASSGESGGPQHF
TRBV7-9	TRBJ2-7	CASSLVGTRLYEQYF
TRBV10-3	TRBJ2-3	CAISESAAGALDTQYF
TRBV19	TRBJ2-7	CASSSTSGVSYEQYF
TRBV14	TRBJ1-2	CASSQDLSTVLANYGYTF
TRBV6-6	TRBJ2-3	CASSSITGDTQYF
TRBV18	TRBJ1-1	CASSPAGTEALF
TRBV27	TRBJ2-5	CASSLYLQETQYF
TRBV6-5	TRBJ2-1	CASSSRSSYNEQFF
TRBV2	TRBJ2-5	CASDERGWEGPFQETQYF
TRBV12-3/TRBV12-4	TRBJ2-1	CASSRTSAEQFF
TRBV13	TRBJ1-2	CASSPAGTRTVGGYTF
TRBV5-1	TRBJ2-2	CASSRGDRTGELFF
TRBV20-1	TRBJ2-6	CSARVSGLCSGANVLTF
TRBV7-2	TRBJ2-7	CASGKGGNIYEQYF
TRBV7-9	TRBJ2-1	CASSLGSSGSNEQFF
TRBV2	TRBJ2-3	CATSGTSGSWADTQYF
TRBV5-1	TRBJ2-3	CASSRAGGPREEQYF
TRBV7-9	TRBJ2-5	CASSTRTGEETQYF
TRBV7-2	TRBJ1-4	CASSFARGGGYEKLFF
TRBV28	TRBJ1-2	CASMRNSRVWDYGYTF
TRBV4-1	TRBJ2-3	CASSQRSPAGDRIDTQYF
TRBV19	TRBJ2-3	CASIGASRSDTQYF